This T cell receptor beta chain stems from a study of cytomegalovirus exposure and HLA in healthy donors. The wider study: Genetic ancestry analysis placed about 76% of the 400 or so donors that were genotyped in the Caucasian-associated cluster.

Trimming pared 5 bases from V and 2 bases from J, leaving 9 bases between. Germline loops: CDR1 SGHAT, CDR2 FQDESV (reference sequence). This CDR3 is built from 13 residues. Amplification used 60 Vbeta primers and 13 Jbeta primers. As handled by the study authors: In a later analysis, 79 million or so unique TCR beta chains included roughly 11 million shared by two or more donors. The assay was immunoSEQ multiplex PCR, and TCRdb's table has in-frame clones only and misses some. The DNA was the basis for D and trimming; V, J and clone size are from that table. Here the sample spans about 200,000 clones, 82% being singletons. Healthy donors of bone marrow made up the group.

The genes are TRBV11-1 and TRBJ1-2; tentatively, D is TRBD1 (6 bases). The sequenced material came from PBMCs. This receptor was taken from a boy between 2 and 15 years old in good health and CMV-seronegative. This CDR3 is CASSPDRNYGYTF. CDR3 in DNA: TGTGCCAGCAGCCCGGACAGAAACTATGGCTACACCTTC.